This T cell receptor beta chain was recorded in a study of cytomegalovirus exposure and HLA in healthy donors. The study ran its PCR with 60 Vbeta and 13 Jbeta primers. Generated by immunoSEQ multiplex PCR, the TCRdb table keeps only in-frame clones and is missing some. Among around 91,000 clones listed, just under 80% were seen once. General study results and limits: Roughly uniform sequencing depth across donors was assumed, possibly incorrectly. Earlier analysis looked at TCR beta V segments, and most were productive about 90% or about 30% of the time. Through in vitro validation, three CMV-associated chains were shown to be specific for CMV antigens. Several of the most significant clusters appeared, in a later analysis, to be linked to common viral pathogens.

In regard to this clone: Its specificity is unknown.

The sequence came from a male donor in good health and CMV-seropositive. The sample was PBMCs.

This CDR3 is CASSASGRAAGANVLTF. The CDR3 DNA follows: TGTGCCAGCAGCGCTAGCGGGAGGGCCGCCGGGGCCAACGTCCTGACTTTC. The chain has TRBV7-2 and TRBJ2-6; 12 nucleotides align to TRBD2. Germline CDR1 is SGHTA and CDR2 is FQGNSA. Trimming at V came to 5 bases and at J to 4 bases, leaving 6 bases not matched to a gene. The length of the CDR3 is 17 residues.